This is a list of T cell receptor beta chains from one sample in a study of human T cells and chemical hapten exposure. TCRdb processed the RACE reads anew with MiXCR; each CDR3 protein has one entry. The data show 180,000 or so distinct CDR3 sequences, with roughly 15% seen just once and 1.5% to 2% held by the top ten. The specimen comprised whole blood, sampled in connection with sensitization to the hapten diphenylcyclopropenone (DPC). The origin of the receptors is a woman in her twenties or thirties with alopecia areata. Some clones in this sample may be carry-over from other donors' samples. Both conserved end residues are part of each CDR3.

cdr3_aa: CASSETNTGTGTDTQYF; v_call: TRBV2
cdr3_aa: CSARPPGTSGDNEQFF; v_call: TRBV20-1
cdr3_aa: CASSLGLRQGKREETQYF; v_call: TRBV7-8
cdr3_aa: CSVVGGLNTEAFF; v_call: TRBV29-1
cdr3_aa: CASSLATGFGYTF; v_call: TRBV18
cdr3_aa: CASSIRGAFSTDTQYF; v_call: TRBV19
cdr3_aa: CASSPPASGASGANVLTF; v_call: TRBV18
cdr3_aa: CASSTLRMIETQYF; v_call: TRBV5-6
cdr3_aa: CASSRAGSSYGGELFF; v_call: TRBV7-2
cdr3_aa: CSVKTMGSNTEAFF; v_call: TRBV29-1
cdr3_aa: CASSSGTGTFRLNSPLHF; v_call: TRBV27
cdr3_aa: CATSRYPLDTQYF; v_call: TRBV7-9
cdr3_aa: CASSVARANEQFF; v_call: TRBV19
cdr3_aa: CASSIKVESYEQYF; v_call: TRBV18
cdr3_aa: CASSQCYRGSVNEQFF; v_call: TRBV23-1
cdr3_aa: CASTRDTSFSGANVLTF; v_call: TRBV6-5
cdr3_aa: CASSAGPPLDDEQFF; v_call: TRBV5-1
cdr3_aa: CASSYGGTGYGGYTF; v_call: TRBV6-2/TRBV6-3
cdr3_aa: CASSLAPVQETQYF; v_call: TRBV7-2
cdr3_aa: CSAGTPVIYEQYF; v_call: TRBV20-1
cdr3_aa: CASSWRGEDTDTQYF; v_call: TRBV4-3
cdr3_aa: CASRQPGPPNQPQHF; v_call: TRBV28
cdr3_aa: CASSYGVWNTEAFF; v_call: TRBV11-2
cdr3_aa: CASSPPGGVSYNEQFF; v_call: TRBV18
cdr3_aa: CASSLAGRNYGYTF; v_call: TRBV12-3/TRBV12-4
cdr3_aa: CAISGQGQVTDTQYF; v_call: TRBV10-3
cdr3_aa: CASSLMSSGGDNEQFF; v_call: TRBV13
cdr3_aa: CASSLERGQPQHF; v_call: TRBV11-3
cdr3_aa: CSVENTEAFF; v_call: TRBV29-1
cdr3_aa: CSAEPRVSNEQFF; v_call: TRBV29-1
cdr3_aa: CASSFQTSGRTDTQYF; v_call: TRBV7-2
cdr3_aa: CASSLVYPGTEAFF; v_call: TRBV5-5
cdr3_aa: CASSLNVGQAGAFF; v_call: TRBV5-1
cdr3_aa: CATRGANTGELFF; v_call: TRBV6-5
cdr3_aa: CASSYPGTKREQFF; v_call: TRBV6-6
cdr3_aa: CSARPKTDNQPQHF; v_call: TRBV20-1
cdr3_aa: CASSEGGQPGELFF; v_call: TRBV25-1
cdr3_aa: CASSQGARGDTQYF; v_call: TRBV14
cdr3_aa: CASTPTSGSSYEQYF; v_call: TRBV28
cdr3_aa: CASSPIAGAGELFF; v_call: TRBV12-3/TRBV12-4